This entry lists 13 T cell receptor beta chains sequenced from one sample in a study of T cells after yellow fever vaccination. In TCRdb, the 5' RACE reads were re-called with MiXCR into one record per CDR3 protein. The top ten hold about 3.3% of the sample, which has approximately 300,000 distinct CDR3 sequences, around 11% seen once. This specimen was CD4+ T cells sorted from PBMCs, taken 45 days after the yellow fever booster vaccination. Source of these receptors: a man aged 18 to 35 who received the YFV17D yellow fever vaccine.

A few counts support this clonotype. The chain uses TRBV5-6 and TRBJ1-2, with TRBD1 as a possible D gene (5 bases). The V gene lost 4 bases and the J gene lost 1 base, with 14 bases spanning the gap. CDR3 length equals 15 residues. The V gene's germline CDR1 is SGHDT and CDR2 YYEEEE. The DNA of the CDR3 is TGTGCCAGCAGCCACGGAATAGGGGATAACTATGGCTACACCTTC. This sequence encodes CASSHGIGDNYGYTF.

This clonotype was found a few times. This chain joins TRBV7-2 and TRBJ1-2, with 10 nucleotides matching TRBD1. There are 17 residues in the CDR3. From germline, CDR1 is SGHTA and CDR2 FQGNSA. J gave up 5 bases and V 5 bases, and 14 bases lay outside the gene matches. The CDR3 is CASSAPPGTGDRYGYTF. DNA of the CDR3: TGTGCCAGCAGCGCCCCCCCGGGGACAGGGGACCGTTATGGCTACACCTTC.

This clonotype turned up a few times. V gene TRBV20-1 combines with J gene TRBJ1-1, with D uncertain. Trimming removed 0 bases from V and 3 bases from J, with 14 bases in between. The CDR3 length is 15 residues. The germline V gene has CDR1 DFQATT and CDR2 SNEGSKA (reference sequence). Here the CDR3 reads CSARDRRGGYTEAFF. The CDR3 DNA is TGCAGTGCTAGAGATAGGCGGGGAGGGTACACTGAAGCTTTCTTT.

This chain connects TRBV21-1 to TRBJ2-7; TRBD2 was called by the table and not checked on the DNA. TRBV21-1 is deemed a pseudogene. The CDR3 loop spans 13 amino acids. As DNA, the CDR3 is TGTGCCAGCAGCAAAGGGCTAGCGGGGGGAGAGTACGTC. Protein sequence: CASSKGLAGGEYV.

This clonotype was seen a few times. The gene calls are TRBV28 and TRBJ2-7; TRBD1 matches at 9 bases. Germline trimming cut 6 bases from V and 0 bases from J; bases unmatched to any gene: 3. Germline loops: CDR1 MDHEN, CDR2 SYDVKM. The length of the CDR3 is 14 residues. The CDR3 region has the DNA TGTGCCAGCAGCGGGACAGGGCCCTCCTACGAGCAGTACGTC. This gives the protein CASSGTGPSYEQYV.

There are a few counts of this clonotype. The genes are TRBV2 and TRBJ2-3; possibly TRBD1 for D (6 bases). V was pared by 9 bases and J by 2 bases, with 15 bases between. The CDR3 length is 14 residues. Germline V gene lookup returns CDR1 SNHLY and CDR2 FYNNEI. The CDR3 nucleotides are TGTGCCAGAGGGGGAAATGGTTTCACAGATACGCAGTATTTT. It yields the protein CARGGNGFTDTQYF.

The chain employs TRBV14 and TRBJ2-7; TRBD1 is a possible D gene (6 bases). This CDR3 has 14 residues. The ends were cut back, 1 base at V and 5 bases at J, with 12 bases in the middle. CDR1 is SGHDN and CDR2 is FVKESK in the germline V gene. CDR3 amino acids: CASSQGRQVDEQYV. CDR3 nucleotide sequence: TGTGCCAGCAGCCAAGGTAGACAGGTAGACGAGCAGTACGTC.

This chain joins TRBV29-1 and TRBJ2-5; no firm D call. V lost 6 bases and J lost 3, with 5 bases in between. The V gene's germline CDR1 is SQVTM and CDR2 ANQGSEA. CDR3 length: 10 amino acids. The chain's CDR3 is CSVLEETQYF. In DNA form, the CDR3 reads TGCAGCGTCCTGGAAGAGACCCAGTACTTC.

The V call is TRBV20-1, the J call TRBJ2-2; the match to TRBD2 covers 7 bases. This CDR3 has 14 residues. Germline CDR1 is DFQATT and CDR2 is SNEGSKA (reference sequence). V shed 4 bases and J 0 bases; nucleotides not matched to a gene: 2. The CDR3 DNA reads TGCAGTGCTAAGCGGGACTCGAACACCGGGGAGCTGTTTTTT. The encoded protein is CSAKRDSNTGELFF.

The chain uses TRBV11-1 and TRBJ2-1; maybe TRBD1 (5 bases). Per the germline V gene, CDR1 is SGHAT and CDR2 is FQDESV (reference sequence). With 2 bases removed from V and 7 bases from J, the gap between germline ends came to 12 bases. This CDR3 contains 14 residues. The CDR3 sequence: CASSLPDIWNEQFF. The CDR3 DNA reads as TGTGCCAGCAGCTTACCGGACATCTGGAATGAGCAGTTCTTC.

The chain is built from TRBV19 and TRBJ1-2, with D unresolved. In germline, CDR1 is LNHDA, CDR2 SQIVND (reference sequence). Trimming shortened V by 4 bases and J by 10 bases, and 1 base separated the two germline ends. The CDR3 sequence is 8 residues long. CDR3 in DNA: TGTGCCAGTAGTAACTACACCTTC. Translation gives CASSNYTF.

This clonotype was seen a handful of times. Being one base from a much bigger clone, this may be a read error. J is TRBJ1-1 and V is TRBV5-1; unclear D gene. This CDR3 has 13 amino acids. Germline-derived CDR1 and CDR2 are SGHRS and YFSETQ. V was cut by 1 base and J by 1 base, with 5 bases left in between. CDR3: CASSLFGNTEAFF. The CDR3 DNA reads as TGCGCCAGCAGCTTGTTCGGGAACACTGAAGCTTTCTTT.

This clonotype was counted only a few times. V and J are TRBV5-1 and TRBJ2-4, with 7 bases lining up with TRBD1. V shed 1 base and J 8 bases; nucleotides not matched to a gene: 6. The V gene's germline CDR1 is SGHRS and CDR2 YFSETQ. This CDR3 spans 14 amino acids. The CDR3 sequence is CASSLQGVPDIQYF. CDR3 sequence (DNA): TGCGCCAGCAGCTTGCAGGGGGTGCCAGACATTCAGTACTTC.